This TCR beta chain was found in a study of regulatory dendritic cells for organ transplantation. Repertoires were generated with immunoSEQ multiplex PCR, while TCRdb's copy carries only in-frame clones and drops some. The sample holds under 50,000 clones, under 95% seen once. Looked up from germline, CDR1 is SGDLS and CDR2 is YYNGEE. Trimming removed 0 bases from V and 4 bases from J, with 7 bases in between. The CDR3 covers 14 residues. The rearrangement links TRBV9 to TRBJ1-4, with D possibly being TRBD1 (6 bases). Sequencing was carried out using naive CD8+ T cells from blood. Subset in this sample: CD45RA+ naive T cells. The sequence came from a human donor in good health. CDR3 sequence (DNA): TGTGCCAGCAGCGTAGAGGGGGGTAATGAAAAACTGTTTTTT. It encodes CASSVEGGNEKLFF.